The clone carrying this T cell receptor beta chain was counted at least ten times. The V gene's germline CDR1 is MNHEY and CDR2 SMNVEV (reference sequence). With 6 bases clipped from V and 5 bases from J, the junction kept 8 bases outside the gene matches. The CDR3 sequence is 14 residues long. TCRdb redid the calling of the RT-PCR reads with MiXCR, one entry per CDR3 protein. The sample has roughly 880,000 distinct CDR3 sequences; about a sixth are singletons. This record belongs to a study of patients and donors after allogeneic stem cell transplantation. Sequenced material: blood, either unsorted or a sorted T cell fraction (not recorded which). The V call is TRBV27, the J call TRBJ2-5; 8 bases are a match to TRBD1. The source is a human donor who was either an allogeneic HSCT recipient or a stem cell or donor lymphocyte infusion donor (not recorded which). It is not recorded whose cells these are; they may come from a transplant donor. The CDR3 here is CASRAGGSGETQYF. The CDR3 nucleotides read TGTGCCAGCAGGGCAGGGGGCTCTGGGGAGACCCAGTACTTC.